This TCR beta chain was recovered during a study of early T cells in non-severe SARS-CoV-2 infection. Study background: Chains were unpaired, as sequencing was done on bulk RNA from unsorted whole blood.

General study results and limits: Anti-spike CD8 responses were favored in VDJdb matching, and private and CD4 specificities were missed.

The length of the CDR3 is 14 residues. Trimming cost V 4 bases and J 3 bases, with 10 bases left between them. Germline V gene data show CDR1 as WNHNN and CDR2 as SYGVQD (reference sequence). Unique molecular identifiers were added to individual cDNA molecules. TCRdb fed the 5' RACE reads into MiXCR, producing one record per CDR3 protein. This table holds roughly 46,000 distinct CDR3 sequences, roughly 7.1% found once. This clonotype has just a few counts. Its antigen is unknown. V and J are TRBV10-1 and TRBJ2-4; D is possibly TRBD1 or TRBD2 (6 bases each). The sequenced sample was whole blood. The origin of this receptor is an adult who was a healthcare worker with PCR-confirmed SARS-CoV-2 infection or an uninfected control (not recorded which). The CDR3 here is CASSAGGHKNIQYF. The CDR3, as DNA: TGCGCCAGCAGTGCCGGGGGCCACAAAAACATTCAGTACTTC.